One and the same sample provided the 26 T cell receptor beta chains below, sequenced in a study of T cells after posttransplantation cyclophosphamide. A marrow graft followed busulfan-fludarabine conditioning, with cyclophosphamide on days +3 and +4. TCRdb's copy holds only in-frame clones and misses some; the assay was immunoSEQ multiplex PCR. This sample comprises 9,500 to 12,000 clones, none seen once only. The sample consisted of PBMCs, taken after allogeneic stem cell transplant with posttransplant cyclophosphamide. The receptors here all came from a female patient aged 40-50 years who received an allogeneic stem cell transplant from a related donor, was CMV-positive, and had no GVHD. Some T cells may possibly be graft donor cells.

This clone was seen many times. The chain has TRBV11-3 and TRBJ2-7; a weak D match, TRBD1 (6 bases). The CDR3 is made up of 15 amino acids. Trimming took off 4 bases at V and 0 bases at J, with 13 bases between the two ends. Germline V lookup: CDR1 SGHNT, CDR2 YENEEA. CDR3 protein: CASSSWPGHSYEQYF. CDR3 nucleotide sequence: TGTGCCAGCAGCTCCTGGCCGGGACACTCCTACGAGCAGTACTTC.

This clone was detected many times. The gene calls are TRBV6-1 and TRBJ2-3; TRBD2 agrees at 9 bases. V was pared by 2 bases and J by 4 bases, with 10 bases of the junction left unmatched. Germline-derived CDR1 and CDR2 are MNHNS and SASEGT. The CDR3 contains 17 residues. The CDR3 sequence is CASSESGGGAIPDTQYF. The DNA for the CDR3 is TGTGCCAGCAGTGAATCGGGCGGGGGGGCGATCCCAGATACGCAGTATTTT.

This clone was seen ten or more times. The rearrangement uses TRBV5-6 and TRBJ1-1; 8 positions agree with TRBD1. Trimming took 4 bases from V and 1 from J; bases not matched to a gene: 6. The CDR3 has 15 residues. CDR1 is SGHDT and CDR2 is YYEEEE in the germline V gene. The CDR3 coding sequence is TGTGCCAGCAGCGAGCTGACAGGGGCGAACACTGAAGCTTTCTTT. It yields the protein CASSELTGANTEAFF.

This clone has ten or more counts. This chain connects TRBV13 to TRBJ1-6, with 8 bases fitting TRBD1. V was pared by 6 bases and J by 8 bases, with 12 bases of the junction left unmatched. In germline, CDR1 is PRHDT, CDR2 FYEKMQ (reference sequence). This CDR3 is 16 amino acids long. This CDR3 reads CASSEGQGDSDSPLHF. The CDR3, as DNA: TGTGCCAGCAGTGAAGGACAGGGAGACTCGGATTCACCCCTCCACTTT.

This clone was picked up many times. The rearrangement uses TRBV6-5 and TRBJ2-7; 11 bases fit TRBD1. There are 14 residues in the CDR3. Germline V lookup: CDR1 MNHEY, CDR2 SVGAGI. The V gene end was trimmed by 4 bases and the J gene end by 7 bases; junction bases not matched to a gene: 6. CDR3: CASSLTGTGGEQYF. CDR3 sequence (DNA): TGTGCCAGCAGTTTAACCGGGACAGGGGGAGAGCAGTACTTC.

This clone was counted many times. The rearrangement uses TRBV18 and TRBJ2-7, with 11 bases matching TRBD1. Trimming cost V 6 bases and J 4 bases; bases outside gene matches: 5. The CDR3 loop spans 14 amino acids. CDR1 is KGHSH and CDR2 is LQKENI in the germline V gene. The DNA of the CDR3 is TGTGCCAGCTCCGGACAGGGGGCAGGATACGAGCAGTACTTC. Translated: CASSGQGAGYEQYF.

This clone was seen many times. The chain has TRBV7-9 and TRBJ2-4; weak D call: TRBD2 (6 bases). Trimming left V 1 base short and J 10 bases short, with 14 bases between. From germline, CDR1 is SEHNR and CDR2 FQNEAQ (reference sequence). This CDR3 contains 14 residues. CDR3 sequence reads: CASSLEVRGSIQYF. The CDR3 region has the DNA TGTGCCAGCAGCTTAGAAGTGCGGGGTTCTATTCAGTACTTC.

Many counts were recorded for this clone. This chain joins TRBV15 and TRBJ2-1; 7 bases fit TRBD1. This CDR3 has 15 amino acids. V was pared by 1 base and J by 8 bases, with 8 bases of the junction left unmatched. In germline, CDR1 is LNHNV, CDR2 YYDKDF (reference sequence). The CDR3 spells CATSRARDRVHEQFF. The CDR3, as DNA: TGTGCCACCAGCAGAGCTCGAGACAGGGTTCATGAGCAGTTCTTC.

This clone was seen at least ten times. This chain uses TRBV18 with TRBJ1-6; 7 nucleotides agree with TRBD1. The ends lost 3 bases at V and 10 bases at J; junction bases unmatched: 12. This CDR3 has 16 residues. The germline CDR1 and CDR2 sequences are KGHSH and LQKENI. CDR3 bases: TGTGCCAGCTCACCTAGACAGGGAGACTCCAAGTCACCCCTCCACTTT. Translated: CASSPRQGDSKSPLHF.

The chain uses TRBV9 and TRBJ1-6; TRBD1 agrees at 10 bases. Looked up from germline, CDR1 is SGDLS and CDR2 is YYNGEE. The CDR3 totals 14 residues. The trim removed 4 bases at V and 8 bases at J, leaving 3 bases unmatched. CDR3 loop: CASSRGTGDSPLHF. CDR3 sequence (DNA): TGTGCCAGCAGCCGGGGGACAGGGGATTCACCCCTCCACTTT.

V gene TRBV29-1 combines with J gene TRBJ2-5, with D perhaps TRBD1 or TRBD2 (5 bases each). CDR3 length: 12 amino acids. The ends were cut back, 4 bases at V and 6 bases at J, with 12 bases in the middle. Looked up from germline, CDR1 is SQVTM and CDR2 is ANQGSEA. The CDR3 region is CSVVEDNKTQYF. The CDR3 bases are TGCAGCGTTGTGGAGGACAATAAGACCCAGTACTTC.

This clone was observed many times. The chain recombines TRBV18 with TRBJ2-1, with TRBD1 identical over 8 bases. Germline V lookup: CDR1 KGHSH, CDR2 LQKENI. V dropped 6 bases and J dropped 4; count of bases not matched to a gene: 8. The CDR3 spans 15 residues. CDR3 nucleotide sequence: TGTGCCAGCTCCCGGACAGGGAAGAGTTACAATGAGCAGTTCTTC. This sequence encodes CASSRTGKSYNEQFF. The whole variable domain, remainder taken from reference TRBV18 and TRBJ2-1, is NAGVMQNPRHLVRRRGQEARLRCSPMKGHSHVYWYRQLPEEGLKFMVYLQKENIIDESGMPKERFSAEFPKEGPSILRIQQVVRGDSAAYFCASSRTGKSYNEQFFGPGTRLTVL.

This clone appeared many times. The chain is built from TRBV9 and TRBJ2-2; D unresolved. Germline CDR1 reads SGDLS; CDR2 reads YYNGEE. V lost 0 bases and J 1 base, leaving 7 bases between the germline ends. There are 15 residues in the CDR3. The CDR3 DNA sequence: TGTGCCAGCAGCGTAGCCAGGATGAACACCGGGGAGCTGTTTTTT. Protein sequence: CASSVARMNTGELFF.

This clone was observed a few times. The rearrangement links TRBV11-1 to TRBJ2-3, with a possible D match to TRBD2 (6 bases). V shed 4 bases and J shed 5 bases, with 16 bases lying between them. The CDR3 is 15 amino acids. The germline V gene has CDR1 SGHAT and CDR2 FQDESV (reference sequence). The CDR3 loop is CASSSSEFTGDTQYF. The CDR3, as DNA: TGTGCCAGCAGCTCTAGCGAGTTCACCGGAGATACGCAGTATTTT.

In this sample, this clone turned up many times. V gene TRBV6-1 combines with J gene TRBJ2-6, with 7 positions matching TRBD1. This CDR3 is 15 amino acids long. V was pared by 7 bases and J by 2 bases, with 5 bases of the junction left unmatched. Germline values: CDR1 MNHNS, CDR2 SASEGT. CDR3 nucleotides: TGTGCCAGCACGACTGACAGGGCTGGGGCCAACGTCCTGACTTTC. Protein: CASTTDRAGANVLTF.

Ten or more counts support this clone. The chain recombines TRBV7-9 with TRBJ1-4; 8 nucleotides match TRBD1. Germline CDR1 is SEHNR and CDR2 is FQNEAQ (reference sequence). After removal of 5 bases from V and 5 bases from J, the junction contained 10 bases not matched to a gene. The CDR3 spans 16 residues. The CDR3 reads CASSAAAQGANEKLFF. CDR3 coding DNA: TGTGCCAGCAGCGCAGCGGCGCAGGGGGCGAATGAAAAACTGTTTTTT. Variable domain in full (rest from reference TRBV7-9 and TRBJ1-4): DTGVSQNPRHKITKRGQNVTFRCDPISEHNRLYWYRQTLGQGPEFLTYFQNEAQLEKSRLLSDRFSAERPKGSFSTLEIQRTEQGDSAMYLCASSAAAQGANEKLFFGSGTQLSVL.

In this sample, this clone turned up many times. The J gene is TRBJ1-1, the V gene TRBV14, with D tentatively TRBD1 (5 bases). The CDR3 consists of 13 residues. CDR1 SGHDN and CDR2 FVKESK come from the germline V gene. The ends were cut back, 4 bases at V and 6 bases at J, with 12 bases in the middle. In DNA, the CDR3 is TGTGCCAGCAGCCCCCTCGGACAAGCTGAAGCTTTCTTT. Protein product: CASSPLGQAEAFF.

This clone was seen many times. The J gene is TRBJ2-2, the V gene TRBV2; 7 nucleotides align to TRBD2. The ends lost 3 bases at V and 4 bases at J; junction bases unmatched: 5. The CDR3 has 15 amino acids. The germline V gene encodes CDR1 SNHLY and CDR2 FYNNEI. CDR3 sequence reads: CASSEVGGGTGELFF. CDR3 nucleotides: TGTGCCAGCAGTGAGGTCGGCGGGGGCACCGGGGAGCTGTTTTTT.

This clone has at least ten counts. CDR3 in amino acids: CASSLRTGVSYEQYF. The CDR3 nucleotides read TGCGCCAGCAGCCTTCGAACAGGGGTCTCCTACGAGCAGTACTTC. The genes are TRBV4-1 and TRBJ2-7; TRBD1 aligns across 7 bases. Trimming cost V 4 bases and J 0 bases; bases outside gene matches: 6. Per germline, CDR1 MGHRA and CDR2 YSYEKL. The CDR3 sequence is 15 residues long.

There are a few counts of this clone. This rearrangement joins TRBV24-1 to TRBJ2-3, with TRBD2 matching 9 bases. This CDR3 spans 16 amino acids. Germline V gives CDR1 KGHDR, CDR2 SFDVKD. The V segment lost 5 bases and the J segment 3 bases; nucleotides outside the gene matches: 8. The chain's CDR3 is CATSAKGRGGTDTQYF. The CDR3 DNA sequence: TGTGCCACCAGTGCGAAGGGGCGGGGGGGGACAGATACGCAGTATTTT.

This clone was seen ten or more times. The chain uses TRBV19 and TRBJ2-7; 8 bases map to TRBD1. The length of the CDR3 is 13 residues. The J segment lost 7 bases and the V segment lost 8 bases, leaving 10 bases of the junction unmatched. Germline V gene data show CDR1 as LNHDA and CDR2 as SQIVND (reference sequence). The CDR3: CASGSQGAREQYF. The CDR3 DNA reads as TGTGCCAGTGGGTCGCAGGGGGCGCGGGAGCAGTACTTC.

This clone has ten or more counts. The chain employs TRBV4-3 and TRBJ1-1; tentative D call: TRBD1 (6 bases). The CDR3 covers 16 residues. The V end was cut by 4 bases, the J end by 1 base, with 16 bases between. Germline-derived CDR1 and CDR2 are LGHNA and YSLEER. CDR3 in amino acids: CASSLTIRTANTEAFF. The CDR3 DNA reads TGCGCCAGCAGCCTAACCATCCGGACAGCGAACACTGAAGCTTTCTTT.

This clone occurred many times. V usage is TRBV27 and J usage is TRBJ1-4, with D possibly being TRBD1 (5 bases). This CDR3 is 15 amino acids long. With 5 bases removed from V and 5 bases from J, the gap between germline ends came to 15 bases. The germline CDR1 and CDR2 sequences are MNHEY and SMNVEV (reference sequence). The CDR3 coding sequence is TGTGCCAGCAGTCGTATCCAGGGTCTAAATGAAAAACTGTTTTTT. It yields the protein CASSRIQGLNEKLFF.

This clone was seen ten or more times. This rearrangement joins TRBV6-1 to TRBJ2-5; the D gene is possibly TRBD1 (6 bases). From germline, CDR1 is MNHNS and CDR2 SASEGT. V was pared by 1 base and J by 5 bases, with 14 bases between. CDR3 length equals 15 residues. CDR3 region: CASSEGRTVRETQYF. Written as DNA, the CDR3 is TGTGCCAGCAGTGAAGGGAGGACAGTTCGGGAGACCCAGTACTTC.

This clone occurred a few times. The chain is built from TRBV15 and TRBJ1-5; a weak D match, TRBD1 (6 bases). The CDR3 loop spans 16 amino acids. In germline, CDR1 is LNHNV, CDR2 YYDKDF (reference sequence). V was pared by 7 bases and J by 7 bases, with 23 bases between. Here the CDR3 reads CATTLSDRIGPQPQHF. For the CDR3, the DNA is TGTGCCACCACCCTTAGTGACAGGATCGGTCCCCAGCCCCAGCATTTT.

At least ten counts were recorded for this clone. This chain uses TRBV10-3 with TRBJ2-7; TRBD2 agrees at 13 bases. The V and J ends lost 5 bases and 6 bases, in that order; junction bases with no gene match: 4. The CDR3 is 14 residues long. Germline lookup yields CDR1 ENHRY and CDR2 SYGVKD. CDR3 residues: CAISTSGGAFEQYF. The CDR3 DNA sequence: TGTGCCATCAGTACTAGCGGGGGGGCCTTCGAGCAGTACTTC.